Shown below are 27 T cell receptor beta chains from a single sample sequenced in a study of blood T cell repertoires in COVID-19. Clones were read by immunoSEQ multiplex PCR, and TCRdb kept only the in-frame ones, dropping some. Of approximately 240,000 clones in the sample, around 90% are singletons; the top ten hold less than 2.5%. Sequenced sample: PBMCs or T cells enriched from blood (not recorded which). Receptors were obtained from a woman in her late teens or twenties who had recovered from COVID-19.

This chain joins TRBV5-4 and TRBJ2-1, with 8 bases fitting TRBD2. The germline gives CDR1 SGHNT, CDR2 YYREEE (reference sequence). J gave up 4 bases and V 6 bases, and 9 bases lay outside the gene matches. This CDR3 spans 15 amino acids. CDR3 protein: CASTPAREGYNEQFF. DNA of the CDR3: TGTGCCAGCACCCCCGCTCGGGAGGGATACAATGAGCAGTTCTTC.

This rearrangement joins TRBV11-3 to TRBJ2-3; D remains ambiguous. The CDR3 loop spans 11 amino acids. Per the germline V gene, CDR1 is SGHNT and CDR2 is YENEEA. The ends were cut back, 5 bases at V and 3 bases at J, with 3 bases in the middle. CDR3 region: CASSVTDTQYF. CDR3 bases: TGTGCCAGCAGCGTAACAGATACGCAGTATTTT.

The chain combines TRBV25-1 with TRBJ2-2, with 9 nucleotides matching TRBD1. Per germline, CDR1 MGHDK and CDR2 SYGVNS. The CDR3 runs 17 residues. Losses at the gene ends were 5 bases for V and 0 bases for J; bases not matched to a gene: 7. CDR3 bases: TGTGCCAGCAGTATGCATTGGACAGGGGCGAACACCGGGGAGCTGTTTTTT. Translating gives CASSMHWTGANTGELFF.

The chain has TRBV18 and TRBJ1-2; TRBD1 aligns across 7 bases. V lost 5 bases, J lost 6 bases, and 6 bases stayed unmatched. The CDR3 sequence is 13 residues long. Per germline, CDR1 KGHSH and CDR2 LQKENI. CDR3 protein: CASSSGQRDGYTF. The CDR3 DNA is TGTGCCAGCTCATCGGGACAGAGGGATGGCTACACCTTC.

In this sample, this clone turned up many times. V is TRBV20-1 and J is TRBJ2-1; a weak D match, TRBD2 (5 bases). The germline V and J ends were trimmed by 3 bases and 3 bases, with 9 bases remaining between them. CDR1 and CDR2 (germline): DFQATT, SNEGSKA (reference sequence). The CDR3 contains 13 residues. This CDR3 is CSASVRDYNEQFF. CDR3 in DNA: TGCAGTGCTAGTGTTCGGGACTACAATGAGCAGTTCTTC.

The J gene is TRBJ2-2, the V gene TRBV4-1, with 8 bases aligning to TRBD2. Germline V CDR1 and CDR2: MGHRA, YSYEKL. The CDR3 spans 15 residues. Germline trimming cut 3 bases from V and 4 bases from J; bases unmatched to any gene: 4. In DNA, the CDR3 is TGCGCCAGCAGCCACCCGGGAGGGGGCACCGGGGAGCTGTTTTTT. It is translated as CASSHPGGGTGELFF.

This clone has more than one count but fewer than ten. This chain links TRBV3-1 (or the pseudogene TRBV3-2) with TRBJ1-5; D gene unclear. Germline values: CDR1 LGHDT, CDR2 YNNKEL (reference sequence). V was cut by 6 bases and J by 4 bases, with 10 bases left in between. The CDR3 extends over 13 amino acids. The CDR3: CASSPTINQPQHF. In DNA form, the CDR3 reads TGTGCCAGCAGTCCGACTATTAATCAGCCCCAGCATTTT.

The chain links TRBV6-5 to TRBJ1-1; D is perhaps TRBD1 (5 bases). The CDR3 length is 14 residues. Germline CDR1 reads MNHEY; CDR2 reads SVGAGI. V was clipped by 2 bases and J by 4 bases, with 11 bases between them. The CDR3 nucleotides read TGTGCCAGCAGTTACCTAGACAGACGCACTGAAGCTTTCTTT. This encodes CASSYLDRRTEAFF.

This rearrangement joins TRBV12-3 or TRBV12-4 to TRBJ1-2; D gene uncertain. This CDR3 is built from 13 residues. Trimming took 3 bases from V and 4 from J, leaving 9 bases between them. The CDR3 loop is CASSFQEVYGYTF. The CDR3 nucleotides are TGTGCCAGCAGTTTTCAGGAGGTCTATGGCTACACCTTC.

The gene calls are TRBV27 and TRBJ2-3; TRBD2 matches at 15 bases. Germline values: CDR1 MNHEY, CDR2 SMNVEV (reference sequence). V was pared by 1 base and J by 3 bases, with 5 bases of the junction left unmatched. CDR3 size: 18 residues. CDR3 loop: CASSLFGTSGRRTDTQYF. The CDR3 bases are TGTGCCAGCAGTTTATTTGGGACTAGCGGGAGGAGGACAGATACGCAGTATTTT.

The chain employs TRBV7-9 and TRBJ2-2; 7 bases agree with TRBD1. V shed 2 bases, J shed 1 base, and the junction held 10 bases outside the gene matches. Germline lookup yields CDR1 SEHNR and CDR2 FQNEAQ (reference sequence). The CDR3 sequence is 18 residues long. CDR3 loop: CASSLPPTGLGNTGELFF. CDR3 bases: TGTGCCAGCAGCTTACCCCCGACAGGGTTGGGGAACACCGGGGAGCTGTTTTTT.

The rearrangement joins TRBV7-2 to TRBJ2-2; 7 nucleotides agree with TRBD2. This CDR3 spans 16 amino acids. J lost 1 base, V lost 2 bases, and 4 bases had no gene match. Germline V gene data show CDR1 as SGHTA and CDR2 as FQGNSA. The CDR3 DNA follows: TGTGCCAGCAGCTTAATGGGGACTAAGAACACCGGGGAGCTGTTTTTT. It codes for CASSLMGTKNTGELFF.

The rearrangement links TRBV27 to TRBJ2-5, with TRBD1 matching 10 bases. CDR1 is MNHEY and CDR2 is SMNVEV in the germline V gene (reference sequence). CDR3 size: 15 residues. With 4 bases clipped from V and 6 bases from J, the junction kept 8 bases outside the gene matches. CDR3 sequence (DNA): TGTGCCAGCAGTTCAAGGACAGGGGGTGGGAAGACCCAGTACTTC. Translating gives CASSSRTGGGKTQYF.

This clone was detected only a few times. This CDR3 reads CSASGRTVYGYTF. In DNA form, the CDR3 reads TGCAGTGCTAGTGGCAGGACAGTGTATGGCTACACCTTC. V gene TRBV20-1 combines with J gene TRBJ1-2; TRBD1 is a possible D gene (6 bases). The CDR3 contains 13 residues. The V gene's germline CDR1 is DFQATT and CDR2 SNEGSKA (reference sequence). V was shortened by 3 bases and J by 5 bases, with 13 bases between the two germline ends.

The V and J genes are TRBV5-5 and TRBJ2-7, with no clear D. V lost 2 bases, J lost 5 bases, and 5 bases lay in between. The germline V gene encodes CDR1 SGHKS and CDR2 YYEKEE (reference sequence). The CDR3 has 11 residues. The CDR3 here is CASSLKHEQYF. CDR3 sequence (DNA): TGTGCCAGCAGCTTAAAGCACGAGCAGTACTTC.

The V call is TRBV18, the J call TRBJ1-1, with D possibly being TRBD1 (6 bases). V gave up 2 bases and J gave up 5 bases, with 15 bases separating them. The CDR3 loop spans 15 amino acids. The germline V gene has CDR1 KGHSH and CDR2 LQKENI. The CDR3 sequence is CASSPRDTGYTEAFF. The CDR3 DNA follows: TGTGCCAGCTCACCAAGGGACACGGGGTATACTGAAGCTTTCTTT.

The chain recombines TRBV7-2 with TRBJ1-6; 7 bases fit TRBD1. The CDR3 loop spans 18 amino acids. Losses at the gene ends were 0 bases for V and 7 bases for J; bases not matched to a gene: 12. Germline CDR1 reads SGHTA; CDR2 reads FQGNSA. The CDR3 here is CASSLALQRTGSNSPLHF. The CDR3 DNA follows: TGTGCCAGCAGCTTAGCCCTACAAAGGACAGGCAGCAATTCACCCCTCCACTTT.

The rearrangement joins TRBV14 to TRBJ1-1; D not certain. CDR3 length: 14 amino acids. V dropped 0 bases and J dropped 7 bases, with 12 bases sitting between them. Germline values: CDR1 SGHDN, CDR2 FVKESK. The CDR3 spells CASSQDVLYGEAFF. In DNA, the CDR3 is TGTGCCAGCAGCCAAGACGTGTTGTACGGTGAAGCTTTCTTT.

The CDR3 DNA follows: TGCAGTGCTAGCGTAGTCAATGAGCAGTTCTTC. Protein sequence: CSASVVNEQFF. V gene TRBV20-1 combines with J gene TRBJ2-1; D is uncertain. V was clipped by 3 bases and J by 6 bases, with 6 bases between them. Looked up from germline, CDR1 is DFQATT and CDR2 is SNEGSKA (reference sequence). CDR3 length equals 11 residues.

This chain connects TRBV4-2 to TRBJ1-2; no definite D call. The CDR3 spans 16 residues. CDR1 is LGHNA and CDR2 is YNFKEQ in the germline V gene. V was cut by 0 bases and J by 5 bases, with 16 bases left in between. CDR3 nucleotide sequence: TGTGCCAGCAGCCAAGATAGGACTAACGGGCCATATGGCTACACCTTC. This codes for CASSQDRTNGPYGYTF.

The gene calls are TRBV2 and TRBJ1-5; possible D gene TRBD1, 5 bases. The germline CDR1 and CDR2 sequences are SNHLY and FYNNEI. The CDR3 is 15 residues long. V lost 4 bases and J 2 bases, leaving 12 bases between the germline ends. Here the CDR3 reads CASSVGEEGNQPQHF. DNA for the CDR3: TGTGCCAGCAGTGTGGGGGAGGAGGGCAATCAGCCCCAGCATTTT.

This clone was observed a few times. The chain has TRBV6-4 and TRBJ2-1; 10 nucleotides align to TRBD2. CDR1 and CDR2 from the germline V gene are MRHNA and SNTAGT. The CDR3 loop spans 15 amino acids. The J segment lost 6 bases and the V segment lost 4 bases, leaving 6 bases of the junction unmatched. CDR3 amino acids: CASSGTGTSVNEQFF. The CDR3 DNA sequence: TGTGCCAGCAGTGGCACCGGGACTAGCGTCAATGAGCAGTTCTTC.

This chain uses TRBV28 with TRBJ2-3, with D uncertain. V shed 7 bases and J shed 0 bases, with 5 bases lying between them. Germline CDR1 and CDR2: MDHEN and SYDVKM. This CDR3 comprises 12 residues. CDR3 coding DNA: TGTGCCAGCACCTCTAGCACAGATACGCAGTATTTT. This sequence encodes CASTSSTDTQYF.

V usage is TRBV6-1 and J usage is TRBJ1-5; TRBD1 might be the D (5 bases). V was shortened by 0 bases and J by 6 bases, with 9 bases between the two germline ends. Per germline, CDR1 MNHNS and CDR2 SASEGT. This CDR3 comprises 14 residues. The CDR3 DNA sequence: TGTGCCAGCAGTGAAGCGGGGGGGAGTCAGCCCCAGCATTTT. Protein product: CASSEAGGSQPQHF.

The chain recombines TRBV6-6 with TRBJ1-1; D is perhaps TRBD1 (5 bases). The CDR3 has 16 residues. With 6 bases removed from V and 5 bases from J, the gap between germline ends came to 22 bases. CDR1 MNHNY and CDR2 SVGAGI come from the germline V gene (reference sequence). CDR3 in DNA: TGTGCCAGCAGCCCTCGTTGGGGGGGGATGGAAACTGAAGCTTTCTTT. It is translated as CASSPRWGGMETEAFF.

The rearrangement uses TRBV3-1 (or the pseudogene TRBV3-2) and TRBJ2-1; 8 nucleotides agree with TRBD2. The CDR3 covers 15 residues. V was pared by 8 bases and J by 7 bases, with 13 bases of the junction left unmatched. Germline assignment: CDR1 LGHDT and CDR2 YNNKEL (reference sequence). CDR3 nucleotides: TGTGCCAGCGGGGAACTAGCGGCCCCTATAAATGAGCAGTTCTTC. Protein: CASGELAAPINEQFF.

With regard to this clone: Sequence at one end of the junction differs from germline and may be a read error. V usage is TRBV12-3 or TRBV12-4 and J usage is TRBJ1-1; 8 bases are shared with TRBD1. The CDR3 consists of 13 residues. The CDR3, as DNA: TGTGCCAGCAGTGGAACGGGACAGGATGAAACTTTCTTT. This sequence encodes CASSGTGQDETFF.